In this sample, the clone carrying this T cell receptor (beta chain) turned up many times. These data originate in a study of T cells in Graves' hyperthyroidism and ophthalmopathy. The CDR3 contains 15 residues. V was shortened by 6 bases and J by 0 bases, with 13 bases between the two germline ends. In germline, CDR1 is MNHNS, CDR2 SASEGT. Amplified TCR beta CDR3 regions came from RNA transcripts. The TCR CDR3 first-round RT-PCR relied on the HTBI primer set. MiXCR, applied by TCRdb to the multiplex PCR reads, yields one record per CDR3 protein. Here the sample spans around 530,000 distinct CDR3 sequences, about 15% being singletons.

The sequencing sample was made of blood. This chain uses TRBV6-1 with TRBJ2-3; D is ambiguous. This TCR came from a woman aged 18-29 years with Graves' ophthalmopathy. This CDR3 is CASSILDQSTDTQYF. CDR3 sequence (DNA): TGTGCCAGCAGCATCCTAGACCAGAGCACAGATACGCAGTATTTT.